Shown below are 17 T cell receptor beta chains from a single sample sequenced in a study of shared T cell receptors in the human thymus. This table comes from immunoSEQ multiplex PCR, and its TCRdb copy is limited to in-frame clones, with some not included. The table shows approximately 660,000 clones, with over 75% occurring only once. The data also belong to a second study, concerning human thymus T cells.

What was sequenced was thymocytes. These TCRs come from a boy younger than two with a congenital heart defect.

The V gene is TRBV19, the J gene TRBJ2-5; D possibly corresponds to TRBD1 (5 bases). The CDR3 is 15 amino acids. Germline loops: CDR1 LNHDA, CDR2 SQIVND (reference sequence). V gave up 3 bases and J gave up 5 bases, with 16 bases separating them. The CDR3 loop reads CASSIRREAGETQYF. The CDR3 DNA sequence: TGTGCCAGTAGTATTCGCAGGGAAGCCGGGGAGACCCAGTACTTC.

The CDR3: CASTFEGAGEKLFF. The CDR3 DNA reads as TGTGCCAGCACCTTTGAAGGGGCAGGTGAAAAACTGTTTTTT. The chain is built from TRBV7-9 and TRBJ1-4; a weak D match, TRBD1 (5 bases). Germline CDR1 SEHNR, CDR2 FQNEAQ (reference sequence). Deletions cut 7 bases from V and 7 bases from J, with 16 bases between. The CDR3 covers 14 residues.

The chain couples TRBV5-5 to TRBJ2-7; 8 bases are a match to TRBD1. The CDR3 consists of 15 residues. V was pared by 6 bases and J by 2 bases, with 10 bases of the junction left unmatched. CDR1 SGHKS and CDR2 YYEKEE come from the germline V gene (reference sequence). Here the CDR3 reads CASNIHDRGPYEQYF. CDR3 DNA: TGTGCCAGCAACATCCACGACAGGGGTCCCTACGAGCAGTACTTC. Full variable domain (missing parts from reference TRBV5-5 and TRBJ2-7): DAGVTQSPTHLIKTRGQQVTLRCSPISGHKSVSWYQQVLGQGPQFIFQYYEKEERGRGNFPDRFSARQFPNYSSELNVNALLLGDSALYLCASNIHDRGPYEQYFGPGTRLTVT.

The chain is built from TRBV30 and TRBJ2-1, with TRBD2 matching 9 bases. Germline V gene lookup returns CDR1 GTSNPN and CDR2 SVGIG (reference sequence). CDR3 size: 16 residues. Written as DNA, the CDR3 is TGTTTCGGCCGACTAGCGGAACACTCAGGTTACAATGAGCAGTTCTTC. Translation: CFGRLAEHSGYNEQFF.

The chain carries TRBV10-3 and TRBJ2-7, with D perhaps matching TRBD2 (6 bases). Germline V gene data show CDR1 as ENHRY and CDR2 as SYGVKD. The CDR3 runs to 13 residues. Trimming shortened V by 0 bases and J by 7 bases, and 10 bases separated the two germline ends. The CDR3: CAISESGDSEQYF. CDR3 bases: TGTGCCATCAGTGAGTCGGGGGACTCGGAGCAGTACTTC.

The rearrangement uses TRBV4-2 and TRBJ2-7; 8 bases map to TRBD2. Per germline, CDR1 LGHNA and CDR2 YNFKEQ. The CDR3 contains 15 residues. J was trimmed by 0 bases and V by 6 bases; bases with no gene match: 7. DNA of the CDR3: TGTGCCAGCAGACCCACCGGGACTAGCTCCTACGAGCAGTACTTC. Protein sequence: CASRPTGTSSYEQYF.

V usage is TRBV15 and J usage is TRBJ2-3; D unclear. The CDR3 sequence is 15 residues long. Germline CDR1 LNHNV, CDR2 YYDKDF (reference sequence). V was shortened by 0 bases and J by 0 bases, with 7 bases between the two germline ends. The CDR3 protein is CATSREASSTDTQYF. For the CDR3, the DNA is TGTGCCACCAGCAGAGAGGCCTCTAGCACAGATACGCAGTATTTT.

The chain has TRBV5-1 and TRBJ1-2; no clear D gene. Looked up from germline, CDR1 is SGHRS and CDR2 is YFSETQ. V was pared by 4 bases and J by 2 bases, with 6 bases between. The CDR3 totals 12 residues. In nucleotides, the CDR3 is TGCGCCAGCAGCGAAGCGAACTATGGCTACACCTTC. Translation: CASSEANYGYTF.

The chain employs TRBV6-4 and TRBJ1-5; D uncertain. V was shortened by 2 bases and J by 6 bases, with 17 bases between the two germline ends. The CDR3 totals 16 residues. CDR1 and CDR2 from the germline V gene are MRHNA and SNTAGT. Here the CDR3 DNA reads TGTGCCAGCAGTGACGTCCGTCTCTCTCTCAGTCAGCCCCAGCATTTT. Residues: CASSDVRLSLSQPQHF.

V is TRBV7-3 and J is TRBJ2-1; TRBD2 matches at 7 bases. CDR3 length: 13 residues. The germline CDR1 and CDR2 sequences are SGHTA and FQGTGA. V lost 1 base, J lost 12 bases, and 6 bases stayed unmatched. The CDR3 loop reads CASSLKQREGQFF. The DNA of the CDR3 is TGTGCCAGCAGCTTAAAGCAGCGGGAAGGGCAGTTCTTC.

This clone was detected once. The chain links TRBV10-2 to TRBJ2-1, with TRBD2 matching over 8 bases. Trimming cost V 5 bases and J 2 bases; bases outside gene matches: 2. Germline V lookup: CDR1 WSHSY, CDR2 SAAADI. The CDR3 is 14 residues long. The DNA for the CDR3 is TGCGCCAGCAGTTCTAGCGGGCCCTACAATGAGCAGTTCTTC. Translating it yields CASSSSGPYNEQFF.

The V call is TRBV28, the J call TRBJ2-7, with 7 nucleotides matching TRBD1. This CDR3 comprises 14 residues. V trimming: 6 bases; J trimming: 0 bases; junction bases outside the gene matches: 5. Germline CDR1 and CDR2: MDHEN and SYDVKM. CDR3 protein: CASRQGVSSYEQYF. The DNA for the CDR3 is TGTGCCAGCAGGCAGGGGGTGTCCTCCTACGAGCAGTACTTC. The entire variable domain, with the rest obtained from reference TRBV28 and TRBJ2-7, is as follows: DVKVTQSSRYLVKRTGEKVFLECVQDMDHENMFWYRQDPGLGLRLIYFSYDVKMKEKGDIPEGYSVSREKKERFSLILESASTNQTSMYLCASRQGVSSYEQYFGPGTRLTVT.

The gene calls are TRBV9 and TRBJ1-4; the D gene is possibly TRBD1 (5 bases). This CDR3 contains 13 residues. CDR1 and CDR2 from the germline V gene are SGDLS and YYNGEE. V gave up 3 bases and J gave up 5 bases, with 8 bases separating them. The CDR3 DNA follows: TGTGCCAGCAGCGCAGGGTGGAATGAAAAACTGTTTTTT. As protein: CASSAGWNEKLFF.

This chain links TRBV27 with TRBJ1-1, with 9 bases fitting TRBD1. V shed 1 base and J 6 bases; nucleotides not matched to a gene: 3. The CDR3 is 14 amino acids. Germline V gene lookup returns CDR1 MNHEY and CDR2 SMNVEV (reference sequence). DNA for the CDR3: TGTGCCAGCAGTTTATTAGGGACAGGGCCTGAAGCTTTCTTT. This translates into CASSLLGTGPEAFF.

The chain couples TRBV28 to TRBJ2-7; no definite D call. Germline V gives CDR1 MDHEN, CDR2 SYDVKM. Deletions cut 3 bases from V and 7 bases from J, with 7 bases between. The CDR3 totals 11 residues. The CDR3 nucleotides read TGTGCCAGCAGTTTGAGGTGGGAGCAGTACTTC. It is translated as CASSLRWEQYF.

The chain uses TRBV30 and TRBJ2-3, with 8 positions matching TRBD2. This CDR3 region has 18 residues. Germline V gene sequence: CDR1 GTSNPN, CDR2 SVGIG (reference sequence). J gave up 0 bases and V 1 base, and 12 bases lay outside the gene matches. CDR3 DNA: TGTGCCTGGAGTGCGCGGGAGGATACTAGCGGAAGCACAGATACGCAGTATTTT. Residues: CAWSAREDTSGSTDTQYF. Supplemented by reference TRBV30 and TRBJ2-3, the full variable domain reads SQTIHQWPATLVQPVGSPLSLECTVEGTSNPNLYWYRQAAGRGLQLLFYSVGIGQISSEVPQNLSASRPQDRQFILSSKKLLLSDSGFYLCAWSAREDTSGSTDTQYFGPGTRLTVL.

This sequence joins TRBV5-4 and TRBJ1-2; D is undetermined. This CDR3 is 16 amino acids long. In germline, CDR1 is SGHNT, CDR2 YYREEE (reference sequence). The ends were cut back, 3 bases at V and 0 bases at J, with 15 bases in the middle. CDR3 in DNA: TGTGCCAGCAGCTCTCCGGTTAGCCAGCCTAACTATGGCTACACCTTC. Its translation is CASSSPVSQPNYGYTF.